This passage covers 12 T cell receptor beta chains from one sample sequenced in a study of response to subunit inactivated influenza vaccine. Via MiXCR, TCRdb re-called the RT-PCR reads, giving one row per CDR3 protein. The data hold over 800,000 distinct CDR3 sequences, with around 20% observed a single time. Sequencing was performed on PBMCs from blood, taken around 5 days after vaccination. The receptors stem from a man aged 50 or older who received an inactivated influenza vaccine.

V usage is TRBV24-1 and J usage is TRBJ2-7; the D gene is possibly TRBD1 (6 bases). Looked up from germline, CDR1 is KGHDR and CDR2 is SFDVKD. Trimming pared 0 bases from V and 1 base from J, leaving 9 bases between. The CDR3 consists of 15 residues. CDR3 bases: TGTGCCACCAGTGATTTGAACAGGGAGTCCTACGAGCAGTACTTC. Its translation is CATSDLNRESYEQYF.

DNA of the CDR3: TGCAGCGTTGGAGGAGGACGGATACACTACAATGAGCAGTTCTTC. It specifies CSVGGGRIHYNEQFF. V gene TRBV29-1 combines with J gene TRBJ2-1; maybe TRBD2 (5 bases). Trimming removed 4 bases at V and 3 bases at J, with 16 bases between. The CDR3 sequence is 15 residues long. Looked up from germline, CDR1 is SQVTM and CDR2 is ANQGSEA.

The CDR3 nucleotides read TGTGCCAGCAGGGACGGGACAGGGGTTTCACCCCTCCACTTT. It is translated as CASRDGTGVSPLHF. The chain links TRBV12-3 or TRBV12-4 to TRBJ1-6; 10 bases fit TRBD1. This CDR3 has 14 amino acids. V shed 6 bases and J 9 bases; nucleotides not matched to a gene: 5.

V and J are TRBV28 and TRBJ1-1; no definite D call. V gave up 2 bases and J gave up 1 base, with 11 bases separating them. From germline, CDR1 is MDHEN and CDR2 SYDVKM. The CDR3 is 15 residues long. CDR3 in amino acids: CASSLIPLGNTEAFF. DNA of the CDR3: TGTGCCAGCAGTTTAATACCTCTGGGGAACACTGAAGCTTTCTTT.

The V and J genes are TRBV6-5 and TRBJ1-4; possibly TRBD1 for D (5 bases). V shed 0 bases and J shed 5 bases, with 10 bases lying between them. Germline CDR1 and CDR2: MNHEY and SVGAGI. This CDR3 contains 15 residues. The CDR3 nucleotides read TGTGCCAGCAGTTACTCAGGGGTGCCAAATGAAAAACTGTTTTTT. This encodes CASSYSGVPNEKLFF.

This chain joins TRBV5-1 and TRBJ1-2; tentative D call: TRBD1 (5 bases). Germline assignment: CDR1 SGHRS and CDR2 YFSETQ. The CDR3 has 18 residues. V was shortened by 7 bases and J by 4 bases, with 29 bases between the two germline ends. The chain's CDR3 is CASHMGWGAGLASYGYTF. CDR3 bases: TGCGCCAGCCACATGGGGTGGGGCGCAGGGTTGGCGTCCTATGGCTACACCTTC.

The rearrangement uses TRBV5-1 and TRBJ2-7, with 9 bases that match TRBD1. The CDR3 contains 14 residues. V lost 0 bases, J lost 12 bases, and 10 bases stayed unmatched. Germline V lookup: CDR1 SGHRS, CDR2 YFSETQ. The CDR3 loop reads CASSLGTGEGRLYF. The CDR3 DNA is TGCGCCAGCAGCTTGGGGACAGGGGAAGGCAGACTGTACTTC.

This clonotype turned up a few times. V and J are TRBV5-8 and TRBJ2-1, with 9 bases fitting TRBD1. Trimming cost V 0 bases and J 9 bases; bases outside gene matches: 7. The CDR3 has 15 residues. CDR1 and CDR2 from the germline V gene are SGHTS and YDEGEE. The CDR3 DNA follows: TGTGCCAGCAGCTTGGACAGGGGGCTATCTGGTGAGCAGTTCTTC. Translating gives CASSLDRGLSGEQFF.

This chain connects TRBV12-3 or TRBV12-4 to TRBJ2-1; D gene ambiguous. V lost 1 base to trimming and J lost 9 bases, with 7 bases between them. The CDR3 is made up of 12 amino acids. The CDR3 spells CASSLVKLEQFF. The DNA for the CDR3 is TGTGCCAGCAGTTTAGTTAAACTTGAGCAGTTCTTC.

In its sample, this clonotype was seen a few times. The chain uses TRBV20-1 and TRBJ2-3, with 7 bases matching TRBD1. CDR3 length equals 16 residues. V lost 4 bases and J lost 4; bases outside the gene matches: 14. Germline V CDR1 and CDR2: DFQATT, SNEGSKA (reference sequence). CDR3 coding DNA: TGCAGTGCTACGCCCCTTACAGGGGCAGGATCAGATACGCAGTATTTT. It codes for CSATPLTGAGSDTQYF.

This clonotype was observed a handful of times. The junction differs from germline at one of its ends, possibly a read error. The DNA for the CDR3 is TGTGCCAGCAGCTTAACTAGCGCTAGGAGCAAAGATACGCAGTATTTT. It is translated as CASSLTSARSKDTQYF. The chain uses TRBV7-3 and TRBJ2-3; D might be TRBD2 (5 bases). Germline lookup yields CDR1 SGHTA and CDR2 FQGTGA. This CDR3 region has 16 residues.

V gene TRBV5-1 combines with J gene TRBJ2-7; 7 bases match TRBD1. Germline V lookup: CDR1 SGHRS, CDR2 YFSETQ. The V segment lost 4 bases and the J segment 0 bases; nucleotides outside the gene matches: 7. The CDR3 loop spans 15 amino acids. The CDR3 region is CASSPGQASSYEQYF. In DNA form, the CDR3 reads TGCGCCAGCAGCCCCGGACAGGCGAGCTCCTACGAGCAGTACTTC.